The 26 T cell receptor beta chains below were found in one sample sequenced in a study of identical twins. From the 5' RACE reads, TCRdb called clonotypes with MiXCR, one entry per CDR3 protein. The sample comprises a few hundred thousand distinct CDR3 sequences, about 18% of which are singletons, and 12% rests with the top ten. Material for sequencing was naive T cells sorted from blood. The receptors derive from a man between 45 and 60 years old in good health.

This clonotype was picked up many times. This chain links TRBV20-1 with TRBJ2-1; D might be TRBD2 (5 bases). Trimming left V 1 base short and J 0 bases short, with 10 bases between. This CDR3 spans 15 amino acids. Germline CDR1 and CDR2: DFQATT and SNEGSKA (reference sequence). CDR3 sequence: CSARGSANSYNEQFF. DNA for the CDR3: TGCAGTGCTAGAGGTAGCGCCAACTCCTACAATGAGCAGTTCTTC.

This clonotype was counted many times. The chain is built from TRBV6-6 and TRBJ1-2; possibly TRBD1 for D (6 bases). The CDR3 runs to 13 residues. Deletions cut 10 bases from V and 6 bases from J, with 18 bases between. Germline V lookup: CDR1 MNHNY, CDR2 SVGAGI (reference sequence). CDR3 sequence reads: CAISDSPKDGYTF. In DNA form, the CDR3 reads TGTGCCATCTCGGACAGTCCGAAGGATGGCTACACCTTC.

The gene calls are TRBV19 and TRBJ2-1; tentative D call: TRBD2 (6 bases). CDR1 is LNHDA and CDR2 is SQIVND in the germline V gene (reference sequence). Trimming pared 6 bases from V and 7 bases from J, leaving 19 bases between. The CDR3 length is 15 residues. The CDR3 here is CASSQQAGKGNEQFF. Written as DNA, the CDR3 is TGTGCCAGTAGCCAACAGGCGGGAAAGGGGAATGAGCAGTTCTTC.

There are a few counts of this clonotype. The chain employs TRBV5-1 and TRBJ1-1, with a possible D match to TRBD1 (6 bases). Trimming cost V 7 bases and J 1 base, with 17 bases left between them. From germline, CDR1 is SGHRS and CDR2 YFSETQ. CDR3 length: 15 amino acids. CDR3 residues: CASALLPGQNTEAFF. As DNA, the CDR3 is TGCGCCAGCGCCTTACTACCGGGACAGAACACTGAAGCTTTCTTT.

This clonotype was seen repeatedly, ten times or more. J is TRBJ2-1 and V is TRBV6-1; weak D call: TRBD2 (7 bases). The germline CDR1 and CDR2 sequences are MNHNS and SASEGT. The V end was cut by 10 bases, the J end by 3 bases, with 16 bases between. This CDR3 comprises 14 residues. The CDR3 coding sequence is TGTGCCACCGCCGGGGGGCGAAACTACAATGAGCAGTTCTTC. It yields the protein CATAGGRNYNEQFF.

This clonotype was counted ten times or more. This sequence joins TRBV7-2 and TRBJ2-5; 7 bases align to TRBD2. Trimming at V came to 0 bases and at J to 1 base, leaving 5 bases not matched to a gene. Germline assignment: CDR1 SGHTA and CDR2 FQGNSA. The CDR3 is made up of 16 amino acids. CDR3 sequence reads: CASSLAQRGSQETQYF. CDR3 DNA sequence: TGTGCCAGCAGCTTAGCCCAGCGGGGATCCCAAGAGACCCAGTACTTC.

The chain combines TRBV5-5 with TRBJ2-7, with 11 bases that match TRBD2. The V and J ends lost 0 bases and 4 bases, in that order; junction bases with no gene match: 12. The CDR3 length is 18 residues. Germline loops: CDR1 SGHKS, CDR2 YYEKEE (reference sequence). DNA for the CDR3: TGTGCCAGCAGCTTGGGCGCTAGCGGGAGGAGTAGCAAGTACGAGCAGTACTTC. Translation gives CASSLGASGRSSKYEQYF.

The table lists this clonotype with a few counts. The chain carries TRBV20-1 and TRBJ2-7, with D possibly TRBD2 on 5 matching bases. This CDR3 is built from 17 residues. The V end lost 3 bases, the J end lost 2 bases, and 23 bases lay between the germline ends. The germline gives CDR1 DFQATT, CDR2 SNEGSKA (reference sequence). DNA of the CDR3: TGCAGTGCTAGCGGCCCCCGGGAAAATCGGTCTACCTACGAGCAGTACTTC. This codes for CSASGPRENRSTYEQYF.

This clonotype was seen a few times. The chain links TRBV5-1 to TRBJ2-1; 11 bases match TRBD2. With V trimmed by 4 bases and J by 6 bases, 12 bases remained unmatched. Germline V gives CDR1 SGHRS, CDR2 YFSETQ. This CDR3 is built from 17 residues. The CDR3 loop reads CASSTGLAGERGNEQFF. DNA of the CDR3: TGCGCCAGCAGCACCGGACTAGCGGGCGAAAGGGGCAATGAGCAGTTCTTC.

This clonotype showed up many times. The chain is built from TRBV10-3 and TRBJ2-1; 7 bases align to TRBD1. The CDR3 has 15 amino acids. Germline V gene lookup returns CDR1 ENHRY and CDR2 SYGVKD. Trimming cost V 2 bases and J 5 bases; bases outside gene matches: 6. The chain's CDR3 is CAISETGTANNEQFF. Here the CDR3 DNA reads TGTGCCATCAGTGAGACCGGGACAGCTAACAATGAGCAGTTCTTC.

A few counts support this clonotype. The chain employs TRBV29-1 and TRBJ2-7, with D perhaps TRBD2 (6 bases). CDR1 SQVTM and CDR2 ANQGSEA come from the germline V gene. The CDR3 spans 13 residues. V gave up 5 bases and J gave up 3 bases, with 14 bases separating them. CDR3 sequence: CSVQPGGLYEQYF. The CDR3 DNA is TGCAGCGTTCAGCCCGGGGGACTCTACGAGCAGTACTTC.

There are many counts of this clonotype. The chain couples TRBV7-8 to TRBJ2-1; 10 nucleotides align to TRBD2. The CDR3 consists of 16 residues. Per the germline V gene, CDR1 is SGHVS and CDR2 is FQNEAQ. Trimming removed 2 bases from V and 7 bases from J; junction bases left unmatched: 8. CDR3 bases: TGTGCCAGCAGCTTAAGCTTACTAGCGGGACTAAATGAGCAGTTCTTC. This gives the protein CASSLSLLAGLNEQFF.

This clonotype was recorded a few times. V and J are TRBV11-1 and TRBJ1-1, with unresolved D. This CDR3 spans 17 amino acids. Between the trimmed V and J ends, which lost 1 base and 1 base, there was a span of 16 bases. CDR1 SGHAT and CDR2 FQDESV come from the germline V gene (reference sequence). CDR3 DNA sequence: TGTGCCAGCAGCTTAGTGGCCAGACCCTACCCGAACACTGAAGCTTTCTTT. It yields the protein CASSLVARPYPNTEAFF.

This clonotype was detected many times. The V and J genes are TRBV28 and TRBJ2-7, with 11 bases that match TRBD2. The CDR3 is 16 residues long. V shed 5 bases and J 7 bases; nucleotides not matched to a gene: 13. Germline loops: CDR1 MDHEN, CDR2 SYDVKM. The DNA for the CDR3 is TGTGCCAGCAGTCCCACGGGGCTAGCGGGAGGAGGGGAGCAGTACTTC. Its translation is CASSPTGLAGGGEQYF.

The gene calls are TRBV4-3 and TRBJ2-1; D might be TRBD2 (6 bases). CDR1 is LGHNA and CDR2 is YSLEER in the germline V gene. The CDR3 contains 15 residues. V lost 4 bases to trimming and J lost 3 bases, with 13 bases between them. The CDR3 here is CASSLAVGHYNEQFF. As DNA, the CDR3 is TGCGCCAGCAGCCTAGCGGTTGGGCACTACAATGAGCAGTTCTTC.

The gene calls are TRBV21-1 and TRBJ2-1; the table's D call of TRBD2 was not tested on the DNA. TRBV21-1 is classified as a pseudogene. This CDR3 is 16 amino acids long. The CDR3 DNA reads TGTGCCAGCAGCCCCCACCGCGGGGCTATCTCGAATGAGCAGTTCTTC. This encodes CASSPHRGAISNEQFF.

This clonotype was counted between two and nine times. V usage is TRBV7-2 and J usage is TRBJ2-7; D possibly corresponds to TRBD2 (6 bases). Germline CDR1 SGHTA, CDR2 FQGNSA. This CDR3 spans 14 amino acids. V was clipped by 1 base and J by 3 bases, with 10 bases between them. CDR3 sequence (DNA): TGTGCCAGCAGCTTAGGGACTATAGACTACGAGCAGTACTTC. Residues: CASSLGTIDYEQYF.

The table lists this clonotype with many counts. The chain links TRBV5-1 to TRBJ2-7, with 9 positions matching TRBD1. Losses at the gene ends were 3 bases for V and 2 bases for J; bases not matched to a gene: 6. This CDR3 spans 15 amino acids. Per the germline V gene, CDR1 is SGHRS and CDR2 is YFSETQ. This chain's CDR3 is CASSWGGTGPYEQYF. CDR3 nucleotide sequence: TGCGCCAGCAGCTGGGGCGGGACAGGGCCCTACGAGCAGTACTTC.

The rearrangement joins TRBV5-5 to TRBJ1-2; 7 positions agree with TRBD1. This CDR3 is built from 16 residues. Germline loops: CDR1 SGHKS, CDR2 YYEKEE (reference sequence). V was pared by 5 bases and J by 4 bases, with 14 bases of the junction left unmatched. DNA for the CDR3: TGTGCCAGCAGTTGGGAAGACAGGGTGATTACCTATGGCTACACCTTC. It encodes CASSWEDRVITYGYTF.

There are many counts of this clonotype. The V gene is TRBV5-1, the J gene TRBJ2-1; TRBD1 matches at 7 bases. CDR1 SGHRS and CDR2 YFSETQ come from the germline V gene. The ends lost 4 bases at V and 4 bases at J; junction bases unmatched: 11. The CDR3 extends over 16 amino acids. CDR3 in DNA: TGCGCCAGCAGCGCCCTACCGGGACAGACGTACAATGAGCAGTTCTTC. Its translation is CASSALPGQTYNEQFF.

The chain employs TRBV28 and TRBJ2-7; 8 positions match TRBD2. This CDR3 is built from 15 residues. The V gene's germline CDR1 is MDHEN and CDR2 SYDVKM. With 2 bases clipped from V and 3 bases from J, the junction kept 6 bases outside the gene matches. The CDR3 region has the DNA TGTGCCAGCAGTTTAACAGCGGGAGTGGTCTACGAGCAGTACTTC. It specifies CASSLTAGVVYEQYF.

The V and J genes are TRBV5-8 and TRBJ2-3; perhaps D is TRBD1 or TRBD2 (6 bases each). The CDR3 is 16 residues long. Germline V gives CDR1 SGHTS, CDR2 YDEGEE. The V end lost 0 bases, the J end lost 1 base, and 12 bases lay between the germline ends. CDR3 residues: CASSLEYREGTDTQYF. CDR3 DNA: TGTGCCAGCAGCTTGGAGTACAGGGAGGGCACAGATACGCAGTATTTT.

The chain recombines TRBV10-3 with TRBJ2-2; a weak D match, TRBD2 (6 bases). V was clipped by 7 bases and J by 7 bases, with 10 bases between them. CDR3 length: 12 residues. Germline CDR1 ENHRY, CDR2 SYGVKD. The CDR3 loop is CAINSGVGELFF. As DNA, the CDR3 is TGTGCCATCAACTCGGGAGTCGGGGAGCTGTTTTTT.

This rearrangement joins TRBV20-1 to TRBJ2-5; 8 positions match TRBD2. V dropped 6 bases and J dropped 5; count of bases not matched to a gene: 8. This CDR3 is built from 13 residues. Germline CDR1 DFQATT, CDR2 SNEGSKA (reference sequence). CDR3 coding DNA: TGCAGTGCCACCAGCGGGAGCCGGGAGACCCAGTACTTC. It yields the protein CSATSGSRETQYF.

The rearrangement joins TRBV12-3 or TRBV12-4 to TRBJ1-5; the D gene is possibly TRBD1 (5 bases). The V end was cut by 2 bases, the J end by 5 bases, with 7 bases between. CDR3 length: 13 residues. CDR3 DNA: TGTGCCAGCAGTTTATGGGGCGATCAGCCCCAGCATTTT. Translated: CASSLWGDQPQHF.

V gene TRBV20-1 combines with J gene TRBJ2-7, with TRBD1 as a possible D gene (5 bases). V lost 3 bases, J lost 5 bases, and 11 bases lay in between. Germline V gene data show CDR1 as DFQATT and CDR2 as SNEGSKA (reference sequence). The CDR3 runs 12 residues. The CDR3 DNA is TGCAGTGCTAGCCGACAGTTCGACGAGCAGTACTTC. It codes for CSASRQFDEQYF.